This T cell receptor beta chain was obtained from a study of blood T cell repertoires in COVID-19. On the study more broadly: Nucleic acid was either cDNA or gDNA, and it came from T cells, B-cell-depleted T cells, or PBMCs.

As processed by the authors: Estimation of nucleated cell counts was performed using reference gene primer amplification. The protocol was immunoSEQ multiplex PCR, while the TCRdb copy is restricted to in-frame clones and leaves out a portion. V, J and clone size reflect that table, while D and trimming were determined from the DNA. The table records 150,000 or so clones, around 88% of them present only once. The TCR comes from a man aged 60-69 years with COVID-19, enrolled during active disease. Sequencing was done on a sample of peripheral blood.

The DNA of the CDR3 is TGTGCCAGCAGCTCCGGACAGGGGCCAGCCAATGAAAAACTGTTTTTT. This gives the protein CASSSGQGPANEKLFF. This sequence joins TRBV5-6 and TRBJ1-4, with TRBD1 matching 9 bases. Per the germline V gene, CDR1 is SGHDT and CDR2 is YYEEEE. Losses at the gene ends were 3 bases for V and 5 bases for J; bases not matched to a gene: 8. This CDR3 is 16 amino acids long.